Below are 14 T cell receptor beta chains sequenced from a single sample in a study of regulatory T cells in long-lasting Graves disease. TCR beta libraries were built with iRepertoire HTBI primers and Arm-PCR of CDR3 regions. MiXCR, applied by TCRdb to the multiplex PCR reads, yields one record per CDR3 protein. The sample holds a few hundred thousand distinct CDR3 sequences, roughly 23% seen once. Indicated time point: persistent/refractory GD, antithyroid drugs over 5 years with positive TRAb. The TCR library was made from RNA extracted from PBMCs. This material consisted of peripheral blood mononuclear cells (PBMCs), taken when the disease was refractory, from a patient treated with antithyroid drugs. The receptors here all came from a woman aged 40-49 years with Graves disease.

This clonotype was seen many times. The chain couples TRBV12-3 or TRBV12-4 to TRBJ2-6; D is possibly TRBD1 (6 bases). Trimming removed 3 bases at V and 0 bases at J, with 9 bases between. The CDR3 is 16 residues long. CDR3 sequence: CASSLQQGSGANVLTF. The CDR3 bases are TGTGCCAGCAGTTTGCAACAGGGCTCTGGGGCCAACGTCCTGACTTTC.

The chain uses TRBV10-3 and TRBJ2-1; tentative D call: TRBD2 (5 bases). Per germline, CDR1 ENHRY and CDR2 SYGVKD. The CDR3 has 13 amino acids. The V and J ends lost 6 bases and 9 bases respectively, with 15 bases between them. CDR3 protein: CAIRVGVRGEQFF. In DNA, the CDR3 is TGTGCCATCAGAGTAGGAGTTCGGGGTGAGCAGTTCTTC.

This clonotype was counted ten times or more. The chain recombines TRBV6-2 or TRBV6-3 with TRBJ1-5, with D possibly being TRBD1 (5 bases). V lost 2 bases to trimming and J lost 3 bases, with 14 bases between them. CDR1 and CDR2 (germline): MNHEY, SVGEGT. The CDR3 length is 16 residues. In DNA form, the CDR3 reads TGTGCCAGCAGTTACGGCAGGGAACGGAACAATCAGCCCCAGCATTTT. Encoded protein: CASSYGRERNNQPQHF.

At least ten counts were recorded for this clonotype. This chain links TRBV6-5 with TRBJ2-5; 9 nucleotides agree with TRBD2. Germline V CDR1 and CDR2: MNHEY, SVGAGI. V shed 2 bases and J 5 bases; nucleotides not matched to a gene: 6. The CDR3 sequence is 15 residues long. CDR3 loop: CASSYAGGEWETQYF. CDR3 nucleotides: TGTGCCAGCAGTTACGCGGGAGGGGAATGGGAGACCCAGTACTTC.

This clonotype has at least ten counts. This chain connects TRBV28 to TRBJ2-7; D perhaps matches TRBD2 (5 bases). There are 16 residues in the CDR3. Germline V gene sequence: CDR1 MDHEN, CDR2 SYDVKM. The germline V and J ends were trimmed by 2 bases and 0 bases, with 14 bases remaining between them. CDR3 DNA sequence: TGTGCCAGCAGTTTAGTTAGTAAGCGGAGCTCCTACGAGCAGTACTTC. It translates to CASSLVSKRSSYEQYF. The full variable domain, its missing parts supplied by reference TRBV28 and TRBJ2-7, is DVKVTQSSRYLVKRTGEKVFLECVQDMDHENMFWYRQDPGLGLRLIYFSYDVKMKEKGDIPEGYSVSREKKERFSLILESASTNQTSMYLCASSLVSKRSSYEQYFGPGTRLTVT.

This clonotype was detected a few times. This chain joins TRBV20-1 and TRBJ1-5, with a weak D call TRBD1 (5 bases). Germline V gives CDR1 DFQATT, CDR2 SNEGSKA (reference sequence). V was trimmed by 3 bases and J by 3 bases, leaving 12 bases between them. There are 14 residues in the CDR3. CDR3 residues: CSASHRGYNQPQHF. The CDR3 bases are TGCAGTGCTAGTCATAGGGGTTACAATCAGCCCCAGCATTTT.

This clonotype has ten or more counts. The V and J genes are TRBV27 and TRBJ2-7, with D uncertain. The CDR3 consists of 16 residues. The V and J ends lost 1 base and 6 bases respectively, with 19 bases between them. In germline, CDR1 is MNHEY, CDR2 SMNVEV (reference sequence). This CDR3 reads CASSLFLASVKGEQYF. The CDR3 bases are TGTGCCAGCAGTTTATTCCTGGCCTCGGTTAAGGGCGAGCAGTACTTC.

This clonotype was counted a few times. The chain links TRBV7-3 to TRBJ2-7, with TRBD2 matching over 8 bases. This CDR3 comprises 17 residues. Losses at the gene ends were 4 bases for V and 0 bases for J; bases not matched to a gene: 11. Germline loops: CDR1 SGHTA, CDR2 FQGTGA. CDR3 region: CASSYLRTSSFSYEQYF. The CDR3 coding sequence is TGTGCCAGCAGCTACCTTCGGACTAGCAGTTTCTCCTACGAGCAGTACTTC.

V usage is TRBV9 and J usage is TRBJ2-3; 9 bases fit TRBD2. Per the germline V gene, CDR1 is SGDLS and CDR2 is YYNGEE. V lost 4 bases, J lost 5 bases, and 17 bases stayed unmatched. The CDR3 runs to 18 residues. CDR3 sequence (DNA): TGTGCCAGCAGCCCTCCGGGCGTAGCGGGAGTAGGAATAGATACGCAGTATTTT. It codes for CASSPPGVAGVGIDTQYF. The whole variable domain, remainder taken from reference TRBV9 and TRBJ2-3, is DSGVTQTPKHLITATGQRVTLRCSPRSGDLSVYWYQQSLDQGLQFLIQYYNGEERAKGNILERFSAQQFPDLHSELNLSSLELGDSALYFCASSPPGVAGVGIDTQYFGPGTRLTVL.

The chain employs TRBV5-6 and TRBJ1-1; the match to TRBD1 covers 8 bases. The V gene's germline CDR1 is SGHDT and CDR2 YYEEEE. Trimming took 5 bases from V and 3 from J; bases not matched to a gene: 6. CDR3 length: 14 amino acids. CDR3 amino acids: CASRTGEWHTEAFF. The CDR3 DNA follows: TGTGCCAGCAGGACAGGGGAATGGCACACTGAAGCTTTCTTT.

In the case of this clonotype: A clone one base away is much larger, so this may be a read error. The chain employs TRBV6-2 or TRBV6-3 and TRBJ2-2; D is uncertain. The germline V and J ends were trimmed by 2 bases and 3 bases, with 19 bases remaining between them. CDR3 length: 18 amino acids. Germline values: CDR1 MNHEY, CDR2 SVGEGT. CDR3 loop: CASSYPAAPAIYTGELFF. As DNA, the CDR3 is TGTGCCAGCAGTTACCCCGCAGCTCCTGCGATTTACACCGGGGAGCTGTTTTTT.

The CDR3 spells CASSAGVKDEQFF. The CDR3 DNA reads as TGTGCCAGCAGTGCAGGCGTAAAGGATGAGCAGTTCTTC. The gene calls are TRBV2 and TRBJ2-1; D is unclear. CDR1 and CDR2 from the germline V gene are SNHLY and FYNNEI. V lost 4 bases to trimming and J lost 8 bases, with 12 bases between them. The CDR3 runs to 13 residues.

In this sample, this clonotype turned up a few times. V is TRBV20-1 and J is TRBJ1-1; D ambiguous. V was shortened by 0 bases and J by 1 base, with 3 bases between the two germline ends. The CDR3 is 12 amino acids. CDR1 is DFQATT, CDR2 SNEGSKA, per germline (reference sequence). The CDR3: CSAREKNTEAFF. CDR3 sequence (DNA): TGCAGTGCTAGAGAAAAGAACACTGAAGCTTTCTTT.

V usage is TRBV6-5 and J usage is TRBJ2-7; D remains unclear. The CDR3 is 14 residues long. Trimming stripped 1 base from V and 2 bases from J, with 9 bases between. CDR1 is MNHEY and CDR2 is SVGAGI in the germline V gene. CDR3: CASSYFGSPYEQYF. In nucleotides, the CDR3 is TGTGCCAGCAGTTACTTCGGCTCCCCCTACGAGCAGTACTTC.